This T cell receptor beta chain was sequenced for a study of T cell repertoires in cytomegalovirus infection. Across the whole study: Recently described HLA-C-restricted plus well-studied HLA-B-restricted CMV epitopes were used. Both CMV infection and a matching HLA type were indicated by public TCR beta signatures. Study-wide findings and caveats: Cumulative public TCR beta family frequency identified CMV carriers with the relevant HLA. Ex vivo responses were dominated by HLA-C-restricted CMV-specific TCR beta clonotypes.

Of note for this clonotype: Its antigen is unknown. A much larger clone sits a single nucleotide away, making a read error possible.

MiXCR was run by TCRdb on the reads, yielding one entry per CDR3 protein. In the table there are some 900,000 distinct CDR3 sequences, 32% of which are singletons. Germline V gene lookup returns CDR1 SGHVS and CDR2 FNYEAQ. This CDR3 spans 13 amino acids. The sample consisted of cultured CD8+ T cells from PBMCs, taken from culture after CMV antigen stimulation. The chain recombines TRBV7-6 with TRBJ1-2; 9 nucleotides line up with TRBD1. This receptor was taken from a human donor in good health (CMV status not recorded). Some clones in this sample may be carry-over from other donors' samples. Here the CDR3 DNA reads TGTGCCACCAGCCACGGGACAGGGAATGGCTACACCTTC. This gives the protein CATSHGTGNGYTF. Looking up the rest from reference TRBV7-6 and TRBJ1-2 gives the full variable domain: GAGVSQSPRYKVTKRGQDVALRCDPISGHVSLYWYRQALGQGPEFLTYFNYEAQQDKSGLPNDRFSAERPEGSISTLTIQRTEQRDSAMYRCATSHGTGNGYTFGSGTRLTVV.